This T cell receptor beta chain was sequenced in a study of patients and donors after allogeneic stem cell transplantation. This CDR3 region has 18 residues. CDR1 and CDR2 (germline): SNHLY, FYNNEI. J gave up 0 bases and V 7 bases, and 17 bases lay outside the gene matches. TCRdb itself ran the RT-PCR reads through MiXCR, one entry per CDR3 protein. This sample has about a million distinct CDR3 sequences; about a sixth occur once, and the top ten carry 5.5% to 6.5%. This clonotype was observed a handful of times. Sequenced material: blood, either unsorted or a sorted T cell fraction (not recorded which). The chain links TRBV2 to TRBJ1-1; 7 nucleotides agree with TRBD1. The clonotype was recovered from a human donor who was either an allogeneic HSCT recipient or a stem cell or donor lymphocyte infusion donor (not recorded which). It is not recorded whose cells these are; they may come from a transplant donor. The DNA of the CDR3 is TGTGCCAGCAAGGTGACTTTGACAGGGTCCCCTATGAACACTGAAGCTTTCTTT. Its protein product is CASKVTLTGSPMNTEAFF.